This TCR beta chain was documented in a study of shared clonotypes between healthy human individuals. Every contributor of samples was a Caucasian grown-up residing in Nashville, Tennessee. Deep-level running was used for the assay. Evenly divided among several immunoSEQ plates was the genomic DNA of each subset. Some 32,000 T cell genomes, or roughly 200 ng DNA, went into the sorted-subset replicate PCRs. TCRdb's table, derived via immunoSEQ multiplex PCR, lists solely in-frame clones and lacks some. The sample lists fewer than 3 million clones, around 92% occurring once. CDR1 is MGHRA, CDR2 YSYEKL, per germline. The CDR3 totals 15 residues. The J segment lost 1 base and the V segment lost 4 bases, leaving 4 bases of the junction unmatched.

Sequencing was done on a sample of naive CD4+ T cells from PBMCs. Subset reported: CD45RA+ positively selected. The J gene is TRBJ1-2, the V gene TRBV4-1, with 9 nucleotides matching TRBD1. The TCR was taken from a man between 18 and 35 years old in good health. Some clones in this sample may be carry-over from other donors' samples. CDR3 sequence reads: CASSPRDRVNYGYTF. Here the CDR3 DNA reads TGCGCCAGCAGCCCCCGGGACAGGGTTAACTATGGCTACACCTTC.